Shown below are 28 T cell receptor beta chains from a single sample sequenced in a study of CXCR3-negative and CXCR3-positive naive CD8 T cells. Study-wide findings and caveats: Naive cells positive for CXCR3 carried more hydrophobic TRB CDR3s than CXCR3-negative ones.

Libraries of TRB cDNA were made by 5' RACE and carried UMIs. TCRdb re-called the 5' RACE reads; every CDR3 protein appears as one record, without DNA. The sample has tens of thousands of distinct CDR3 sequences. No antigen has been identified for these receptors. Sequencing was performed on naive CXCR3+ CD8+ T cells from blood. As for subset: CD45RO-CCR7+CD27+CD95- naive CD8+ T cells expressing CXCR3 (TNR3+). The source is a human donor in good health. Some clones in this sample may be carry-over from other donors' samples.

V is TRBV29-1 and J is TRBJ2-1; with no DNA, the TCRdb D assignment of TRBD2 cannot be verified. This CDR3 has 15 amino acids. Germline CDR1 SQVTM, CDR2 ANQGSEA. CDR3 loop: CSVEFRGRVDNEQFF.

The gene calls are TRBV15 and TRBJ2-2; checking the TCRdb D call of TRBD1 is not possible without DNA. The CDR3 covers 15 residues. CDR1 is LNHNV, CDR2 YYDKDF, per germline (reference sequence). This chain's CDR3 is CATSRFGGLAGELFF.

The CDR3 here is CASSPPVFLRETQYF. The chain joins TRBV7-9 to TRBJ2-5; with no DNA, the TCRdb D assignment of TRBD2 cannot be verified. The CDR3 is 15 amino acids. Looked up from germline, CDR1 is SEHNR and CDR2 is FQNEAQ (reference sequence).

This chain links TRBV28 with TRBJ1-1; TCRdb returns TRBD1, unconfirmable since there is no DNA. The germline V gene has CDR1 MDHEN and CDR2 SYDVKM. The CDR3 extends over 12 amino acids. The CDR3 spells CASSNHPREAFF.

The chain is built from TRBV15 and TRBJ2-7. The germline CDR1 and CDR2 sequences are LNHNV and YYDKDF (reference sequence). The CDR3 has 16 amino acids. CDR3 region: CATSKLPDQSSYEQYF.

The J gene is TRBJ1-1, the V gene TRBV23-1; TCRdb picks TRBD1, but there is no DNA to check that call. TRBV23-1 is identified as an open reading frame with a role that is uncertain. The CDR3 consists of 16 residues. The CDR3 reads CASSRLLNRGATEAFF.

V is TRBV6-5 and J is TRBJ2-7; TCRdb's D call of TRBD1 is untestable without DNA. Germline V gives CDR1 MNHEY, CDR2 SVGAGI. The CDR3 is made up of 15 amino acids. CDR3 region: CASSYGQGVLYEQYF.

V usage is TRBV5-5 and J usage is TRBJ2-5. This CDR3 contains 14 residues. Germline V CDR1 and CDR2: SGHKS, YYEKEE (reference sequence). This chain's CDR3 is CASSLWITGETQYF.

The chain uses TRBV28 and TRBJ2-1; the TRBD1 assignment by TCRdb is unverifiable without DNA. The germline CDR1 and CDR2 sequences are MDHEN and SYDVKM. The CDR3 has 17 amino acids. The CDR3 region is CASSFTAGGGWRDEQFF.

The V and J genes are TRBV20-1 and TRBJ1-2; the D gene TCRdb calls, TRBD1, cannot be checked with no DNA. The CDR3 totals 15 residues. Germline CDR1 DFQATT, CDR2 SNEGSKA (reference sequence). The CDR3 reads CSARERAKGIYGYTF.

V gene TRBV28 combines with J gene TRBJ2-7; TCRdb calls TRBD1, which cannot be checked without DNA. Germline V gene data show CDR1 as MDHEN and CDR2 as SYDVKM. This CDR3 contains 13 residues. The CDR3 sequence: CASSSGTSHEQYF.

J is TRBJ2-1 and V is TRBV5-1; TCRdb's D call, TRBD1, is unchecked because there is no DNA. CDR3 size: 14 residues. CDR1 is SGHRS and CDR2 is YFSETQ in the germline V gene. The CDR3: CASMPLSSYNEQFF.

This chain uses TRBV9 with TRBJ1-1. Germline V lookup: CDR1 SGDLS, CDR2 YYNGEE. The CDR3 contains 14 residues. The CDR3 sequence: CASSVAGMNTEAFF.

This chain uses TRBV7-6 with TRBJ2-7; TCRdb gives TRBD1 as the D gene, but with no DNA this cannot be confirmed. The CDR3 is made up of 14 amino acids. CDR1 SGHVS and CDR2 FNYEAQ come from the germline V gene. The CDR3 loop reads CASSPRDQVHEQYF.

The chain uses TRBV12-3 or TRBV12-4 and TRBJ2-7. The CDR3 runs to 14 residues. This CDR3 reads CASSPDSTPYEQYF.

The rearrangement links TRBV7-9 to TRBJ2-7; TCRdb calls TRBD1, which cannot be checked without DNA. The CDR3 loop spans 11 amino acids. Germline loops: CDR1 SEHNR, CDR2 FQNEAQ (reference sequence). The CDR3 spells CASGTGGEQYF.

The chain employs TRBV28 and TRBJ2-7. CDR1 and CDR2 from the germline V gene are MDHEN and SYDVKM. This CDR3 is built from 12 residues. CDR3 residues: CASSLRGREQYF.

V is TRBV23-1 and J is TRBJ2-1; as DNA is missing, the TRBD1 call by TCRdb cannot be tested. TRBV23-1 is flagged as an ORF with uncertain function. The CDR3 covers 16 residues. The CDR3 reads CASRLPKGQTEHEQFF.

V gene TRBV29-1 combines with J gene TRBJ2-1; TCRdb designates TRBD1, a call that cannot be tested without DNA. This CDR3 is built from 12 residues. CDR1 is SQVTM and CDR2 is ANQGSEA in the germline V gene. The CDR3 region is CSAGQGVNEQFF.

The CDR3: CASSSVGMEQYF. This chain uses TRBV7-9 with TRBJ2-7. The CDR3 loop spans 12 amino acids. CDR1 and CDR2 (germline): SEHNR, FQNEAQ (reference sequence).

The chain is built from TRBV4-1 and TRBJ1-5; lacking DNA, the TRBD1 call made by TCRdb goes unchecked. Looked up from germline, CDR1 is MGHRA and CDR2 is YSYEKL. This CDR3 has 15 residues. The CDR3 protein is CASSQGDRLNQPQHF.

The genes are TRBV18 and TRBJ2-7; TCRdb outputs TRBD1, but without DNA this stays unchecked. The CDR3 sequence is 14 residues long. Germline V lookup: CDR1 KGHSH, CDR2 LQKENI. The CDR3 spells CASSPVRPSSEQYF.

The V call is TRBV27, the J call TRBJ2-3; as DNA is missing, the TRBD2 call by TCRdb cannot be tested. Germline CDR1 reads MNHEY; CDR2 reads SMNVEV (reference sequence). The CDR3 contains 16 residues. The CDR3 here is CASSLRAGDGTDTQYF.

The V and J genes are TRBV10-3 and TRBJ2-1; checking the TCRdb D call of TRBD2 is not possible without DNA. CDR3 length equals 14 residues. Germline V lookup: CDR1 ENHRY, CDR2 SYGVKD. The CDR3: CAISVAAGPNEQFF.

This chain connects TRBV5-4 to TRBJ2-1; TCRdb names TRBD2, which stays unverified in the absence of DNA. CDR3 size: 15 residues. In germline, CDR1 is SGHNT, CDR2 YYREEE (reference sequence). CDR3 sequence reads: CASSPPGLVDNEQFF.

This chain links TRBV7-8 with TRBJ2-1; TCRdb designates TRBD2, a call that cannot be tested without DNA. The CDR3 runs to 16 residues. Germline CDR1 is SGHVS and CDR2 is FQNEAQ. CDR3 amino acids: CASSLWEGSSYNEQFF. Combining the CDR3 with reference TRBV7-8 and TRBJ2-1 gives the whole variable domain GAGVSQSPRYKVAKRGQDVALRCDPISGHVSLFWYQQALGQGPEFLTYFQNEAQLDKSGLPSDRFFAERPEGSVSTLKIQRTQQEDSAVYLCASSLWEGSSYNEQFFGPGTRLTVL.

This rearrangement joins TRBV20-1 to TRBJ2-3. Germline-derived CDR1 and CDR2 are DFQATT and SNEGSKA (reference sequence). This CDR3 is 15 amino acids long. The CDR3 loop is CSAILQAETGDTQYF.

The chain couples TRBV28 to TRBJ2-7; TCRdb proposes TRBD1, but this gene call is untestable without DNA. Looked up from germline, CDR1 is MDHEN and CDR2 is SYDVKM. This CDR3 is built from 12 residues. CDR3: CASSFQGGEQYF.